These 15 T cell receptor beta chains came from one sample sequenced in a study of T cell responses to AZD1222 COVID-19 vaccine. Data came from immunoSEQ multiplex PCR; TCRdb stores just in-frame clones and leaves some out. The sample consists of more than 95,000 clones, around 90% of them appearing once. Sample: peripheral blood, taken on day 0 of AZD1222 vaccination. The receptor set was obtained from an adult in good health.

The chain carries TRBV4-1 and TRBJ1-2; a possible D gene is TRBD1 (5 bases). Germline V CDR1 and CDR2: MGHRA, YSYEKL. The CDR3 extends over 14 amino acids. Trimming stripped 2 bases from V and 8 bases from J, with 15 bases between. The CDR3 region has the DNA TGCGCCAGCAGCCAAACGGTTGGGGCAGGAGGCTACACCTTC. Translation: CASSQTVGAGGYTF.

The rearrangement links TRBV5-8 to TRBJ2-7; D tentatively reads TRBD1 or TRBD2 (5 bases each). The CDR3 loop spans 14 amino acids. Per germline, CDR1 SGHTS and CDR2 YDEGEE. V was shortened by 0 bases and J by 0 bases, with 7 bases between the two germline ends. CDR3 sequence reads: CASSLGGSSYEQYF. The CDR3 DNA reads as TGTGCCAGCAGCTTGGGGGGGAGCTCCTACGAGCAGTACTTC.

This clone was counted between two and nine times. The chain links TRBV6-5 to TRBJ1-4, with D unresolved. Trimming cost V 8 bases and J 8 bases, with 21 bases left between them. The CDR3 runs to 15 residues. Germline CDR1 is MNHEY and CDR2 is SVGAGI. The CDR3 nucleotides are TGTGCCAGCGCCGCCCGACGCCCTGAGGTCGAAAAACTGTTTTTT. It encodes CASAARRPEVEKLFF.

The V gene is TRBV12-5, the J gene TRBJ2-5; TRBD2 agrees at 7 bases. The CDR3 is made up of 14 amino acids. The ends lost 5 bases at V and 6 bases at J; junction bases unmatched: 9. Germline V gene data show CDR1 as LGHNT and CDR2 as FRNRAP. The CDR3 sequence is CASGLRGDPQTQYF. The CDR3 DNA is TGTGCTAGTGGTCTCCGGGGGGACCCCCAGACCCAGTACTTC.

CDR3 DNA: TGTGCCAGCAGCTTAGATTGGGGTAACGAGCAGTACTTC. Encoded protein: CASSLDWGNEQYF. The gene calls are TRBV7-2 and TRBJ2-7; D is unclear. The CDR3 totals 13 residues. V was shortened by 1 base and J by 5 bases, with 9 bases between the two germline ends. CDR1 SGHTA and CDR2 FQGNSA come from the germline V gene.

The rearrangement uses TRBV16 and TRBJ1-4; D uncertain. V was pared by 2 bases and J by 0 bases, with 10 bases between. Germline CDR1 reads KGHSY; CDR2 reads FQNENV. The CDR3 has 16 residues. DNA of the CDR3: TGTGCCAGCAGCCAAACAATGGGAGCAACTAATGAAAAACTGTTTTTT. It encodes CASSQTMGATNEKLFF.

This CDR3 is CSGGSNYGYTF. The DNA for the CDR3 is TGCAGTGGCGGAAGTAACTATGGCTACACCTTC. This chain links TRBV20-1 with TRBJ1-2; D ambiguous. The CDR3 runs 11 residues. The germline V gene has CDR1 DFQATT and CDR2 SNEGSKA (reference sequence). V was shortened by 7 bases and J by 1 base, with 7 bases between the two germline ends.

The V gene is TRBV11-3, the J gene TRBJ2-3; D call uncertain. Germline-derived CDR1 and CDR2 are SGHNT and YENEEA. The CDR3 length is 14 residues. Deletions cut 7 bases from V and 0 bases from J, with 11 bases between. In DNA form, the CDR3 reads TGTGCCAGCACCCTTTTGTCTAGCACAGATACGCAGTATTTT. This codes for CASTLLSSTDTQYF.

The J gene is TRBJ1-4, the V gene TRBV3-1 (or the pseudogene TRBV3-2); 8 nucleotides match TRBD1. Germline lookup yields CDR1 LGHDT and CDR2 YNNKEL (reference sequence). Unmatched junction bases numbered 12, after V lost 4 bases and J lost 2 bases. CDR3 length: 18 amino acids. CDR3 loop: CASSPLGTRGLTNEKLFF. The DNA of the CDR3 is TGTGCCAGCAGCCCTCTGGGAACCAGGGGGCTTACTAATGAAAAACTGTTTTTT.

This chain links TRBV14 with TRBJ1-1; no reliable D call. The V gene lost 4 bases and the J gene lost 4 bases, with 10 bases spanning the gap. This CDR3 comprises 13 residues. Germline V gene lookup returns CDR1 SGHDN and CDR2 FVKESK. CDR3 amino acids: CASSLVRGTEAFF. CDR3 bases: TGTGCCAGCAGCCTCGTTCGTGGCACTGAAGCTTTCTTT.

The V call is TRBV7-2, the J call TRBJ1-1; D remains unclear. This CDR3 has 14 amino acids. Germline V gene data show CDR1 as SGHTA and CDR2 as FQGNSA. Trimming removed 1 base from V and 3 bases from J, with 9 bases in between. In DNA form, the CDR3 reads TGTGCCAGCAGCTTAGGGCAGCCATACACTGAAGCTTTCTTT. Protein: CASSLGQPYTEAFF.

The chain employs TRBV3-1 (or the pseudogene TRBV3-2) and TRBJ2-1; D ambiguous. V was cut by 3 bases and J by 13 bases, with 13 bases left in between. The CDR3 is 12 amino acids. Germline CDR1 reads LGHDT; CDR2 reads YNNKEL (reference sequence). Here the CDR3 reads CASSQARVSQFF. Here the CDR3 DNA reads TGTGCCAGCAGCCAGGCAAGGGTATCCCAGTTCTTC.

The rearrangement links TRBV19 to TRBJ1-4; unclear D gene. CDR1 is LNHDA and CDR2 is SQIVND in the germline V gene (reference sequence). The CDR3 sequence is 18 residues long. V dropped 3 bases and J dropped 4 bases, with 21 bases sitting between them. The CDR3 sequence: CASSISWGEGRINEKLFF. CDR3 sequence (DNA): TGTGCCAGTAGTATTTCGTGGGGAGAAGGCAGGATTAATGAAAAACTGTTTTTT.

The chain recombines TRBV11-3 with TRBJ2-2; possibly TRBD2 for D (5 bases). The V end was cut by 5 bases, the J end by 4 bases, with 14 bases between. This CDR3 is built from 15 residues. Germline-derived CDR1 and CDR2 are SGHNT and YENEEA. The CDR3 spells CASSPSGSGTGELFF. The CDR3 DNA follows: TGTGCCAGCAGCCCAAGCGGATCGGGCACCGGGGAGCTGTTTTTT.

This clone was found once. V usage is TRBV6-6 and J usage is TRBJ1-2; D may be TRBD1 (5 bases). The V end lost 7 bases, the J end lost 2 bases, and 14 bases lay between the germline ends. Germline V lookup: CDR1 MNHNY, CDR2 SVGAGI (reference sequence). This CDR3 contains 14 residues. CDR3 in DNA: TGTGCCAGCATCAAGGCCGGGGCAAACTATGGCTACACCTTC. Protein product: CASIKAGANYGYTF.